This paragraph reports one TCR beta chain. The antigen is undetermined. The sample is drawn from a study of cytomegalovirus exposure and HLA in healthy donors. Notes on the study in general: TCR beta V- and J-gene trimming was later associated with a missense DCLRE1C variant. Cytomegalovirus association was assigned to 150 to 200 TCR beta chains.

The PCR made use of 60 Vbeta and 13 Jbeta primers. Produced via immunoSEQ multiplex PCR; TCRdb's table is partial and in-frame only. The repertoire holds over 200,000 clones, with roughly 79% as singletons. CDR1 is MNHNY and CDR2 is SVGAGI in the germline V gene (reference sequence). Trimming cost V 9 bases and J 7 bases, with 13 bases left between them. The CDR3 is made up of 12 amino acids. V usage is TRBV6-6 and J usage is TRBJ1-5; tentatively, D is TRBD1 (6 bases). Sequenced sample: PBMCs. The receptor comes from a male donor in good health and CMV-seronegative. CDR3 in DNA: TGTGCCAGTTGGGGGGGGGCGCAGCCCCAGCATTTT. Translating it yields CASWGGAQPQHF.